The 13 T cell receptor beta chains presented below share a single source sample, sequenced in a study of regulatory T cells in long-lasting Graves disease. The authors built TCR beta libraries using iRepertoire HTBI primers and Arm-PCR of CDR3 regions. From the multiplex PCR reads, TCRdb called clonotypes with MiXCR, one entry per CDR3 protein. In the table there are around 300,000 distinct CDR3 sequences, 20% to 25% of which are singletons. Time point given: persistent/refractory GD, antithyroid drugs over 5 years with positive TRAb. RNA extracted from PBMCs served as the sequencing template. The specimen comprised peripheral blood mononuclear cells (PBMCs), sampled when the disease was refractory, from a patient treated with antithyroid drugs. The receptors originated from a female donor with Graves disease.

The V call is TRBV27, the J call TRBJ1-2; possibly TRBD1 for D (6 bases). Germline CDR1 is MNHEY and CDR2 is SMNVEV (reference sequence). This CDR3 is built from 12 residues. V dropped 4 bases and J dropped 8 bases, with 11 bases sitting between them. In DNA form, the CDR3 reads TGTGCCAGCAGTTCAGGGAGGGGGGGCTACACCTTC. The encoded protein is CASSSGRGGYTF.

This clonotype was recorded many times. The V gene is TRBV28, the J gene TRBJ1-2; no reliable D call. The germline gives CDR1 MDHEN, CDR2 SYDVKM. Trimming pared 3 bases from V and 6 bases from J, leaving 8 bases between. This CDR3 is built from 12 residues. The CDR3 coding sequence is TGTGCCAGCAGTTTCCCTACCAATGGCTACACCTTC. Its protein is CASSFPTNGYTF.

This clonotype has at least ten counts. This rearrangement joins TRBV12-3 or TRBV12-4 to TRBJ2-7; D gene unclear. Between the trimmed V and J ends, which lost 6 bases and 4 bases, there was a span of 10 bases. CDR3 length: 12 residues. CDR3 sequence reads: CASRGIGYEQYF. The CDR3 DNA sequence: TGTGCCAGCAGGGGGATTGGATACGAGCAGTACTTC.

The chain employs TRBV7-9 and TRBJ2-2; 8 bases are a match to TRBD1. V lost 8 bases, J lost 3 bases, and 8 bases stayed unmatched. There are 15 residues in the CDR3. CDR1 and CDR2 (germline): SEHNR, FQNEAQ (reference sequence). The CDR3 DNA is TGTGCCAGCCCCTCGGGACAGGACTACACCGGGGAGCTGTTTTTT. Amino acid sequence: CASPSGQDYTGELFF.

Only a few counts were recorded for this clonotype. V and J are TRBV11-2 and TRBJ2-2; D remains unclear. Germline CDR1 SGHAT, CDR2 FQNNGV. Trimming left V 7 bases short and J 0 bases short, with 12 bases between. This CDR3 contains 15 residues. The CDR3 sequence is CASMTLSPNTGELFF. The CDR3 DNA reads as TGTGCCAGCATGACCCTTTCTCCGAACACCGGGGAGCTGTTTTTT. Variable domain in full (rest from reference TRBV11-2 and TRBJ2-2): EAGVAQSPRYKIIEKRQSVAFWCNPISGHATLYWYQQILGQGPKLLIQFQNNGVVDDSQLPKDRFSAERLKGVDSTLKIQPAKLEDSAVYLCASMTLSPNTGELFFGEGSRLTVL.

The J gene is TRBJ2-7, the V gene TRBV20-1; D is unresolved. CDR3 length equals 14 residues. Germline V gene sequence: CDR1 DFQATT, CDR2 SNEGSKA (reference sequence). V gave up 3 bases and J gave up 7 bases, with 19 bases separating them. CDR3 residues: CSASTARQFREQYF. CDR3 sequence (DNA): TGCAGTGCTAGCACCGCCCGACAATTTCGGGAGCAGTACTTC.

This clonotype was counted between two and nine times. The chain employs TRBV29-1 and TRBJ2-7; tentative D call: TRBD1 (5 bases). Germline V gene sequence: CDR1 SQVTM, CDR2 ANQGSEA. This CDR3 comprises 14 residues. Trimming removed 1 base at V and 0 bases at J, with 10 bases between. The CDR3 bases are TGCAGCGTTGAAGTCGGACACCCCTCCTACGAGCAGTACTTC. It is translated as CSVEVGHPSYEQYF.

This clonotype has ten or more counts. V usage is TRBV2 and J usage is TRBJ2-7; 7 positions match TRBD1. CDR1 is SNHLY, CDR2 FYNNEI, per germline. This CDR3 spans 11 amino acids. J gave up 9 bases and V 7 bases, and 6 bases lay outside the gene matches. The CDR3 DNA sequence: TGTGCCAGCAATGGTAACAGGGGGCAGTACTTC. Amino acids: CASNGNRGQYF.

This clonotype was picked up one time. This chain links TRBV18 with TRBJ2-7; no clear D. Germline CDR1 is KGHSH and CDR2 is LQKENI. Between the trimmed V and J ends, which lost 6 bases and 5 bases, there was a span of 14 bases. CDR3 size: 13 residues. This CDR3 reads CASSPQGHNEQYF. In nucleotides, the CDR3 is TGTGCCAGCTCCCCCCAAGGGCACAACGAGCAGTACTTC.

J is TRBJ2-7 and V is TRBV7-9; 7 positions agree with TRBD1. The V gene end was trimmed by 6 bases and the J gene end by 3 bases; junction bases not matched to a gene: 8. This CDR3 region has 14 residues. The germline CDR1 and CDR2 sequences are SEHNR and FQNEAQ (reference sequence). In DNA, the CDR3 is TGTGCCAGCAGTCGGGACAGTACGATCTACGAGCAGTACTTC. It specifies CASSRDSTIYEQYF.

The chain links TRBV20-1 to TRBJ2-5; D is ambiguous. Germline CDR1 and CDR2: DFQATT and SNEGSKA (reference sequence). Trimming cost V 8 bases and J 2 bases, with 9 bases left between them. The CDR3 has 11 residues. The DNA for the CDR3 is TGCAGTTCGGAAAAGCAAGAGACCCAGTACTTC. It specifies CSSEKQETQYF.

The chain is built from TRBV19 and TRBJ2-2, with TRBD1 matching 9 bases. Trimming removed 4 bases from V and 1 base from J; junction bases left unmatched: 4. Germline V gene data show CDR1 as LNHDA and CDR2 as SQIVND (reference sequence). This CDR3 region has 16 residues. CDR3: CASSTRQGGNTGELFF. CDR3 sequence (DNA): TGTGCCAGTAGTACCCGACAGGGGGGGAACACCGGGGAGCTGTTTTTT.

The V gene is TRBV27, the J gene TRBJ1-2; 7 nucleotides line up with TRBD1. This CDR3 has 12 residues. Germline V CDR1 and CDR2: MNHEY, SMNVEV (reference sequence). J lost 12 bases, V lost 4 bases, and 8 bases had no gene match. The CDR3 DNA reads as TGTGCCAGCAGTTCAGACAGGGTCAGACACACCTTC. Residues: CASSSDRVRHTF.